These T cell receptor beta chains were read from a single sample in a study of beta chain features in type 1 diabetes. TCRdb keeps only in-frame clones here, not all; method: immunoSEQ multiplex PCR. This sample carries around 690,000 clones, around 12% of them seen once, and the ten largest clones take 0.09% to 0.15%. The sample was naive CD4+ T cells from blood. Every receptor here comes from a man aged 30 to 45 with type 1 diabetes. The CDR3 runs from the conserved cysteine through the conserved F or W. D genes are given only for firm matches. For some rows the clone size is stated as once, few or many, or as a class when expanded; others skip it.

clone size,V gene,D gene,J gene,CDR3 DNA,CDR3 protein
.,TRBV7-9,.,TRBJ1-1,TGTGCCAGCAGCTTAGTTTCAGTGAACACTGAAGCTTTCTTT,CASSLVSVNTEAFF
few,TRBV5-4,.,TRBJ2-1,TGTGCCAGCAGCTTGGACGCCTCCTACAATGAGCAGTTCTTC,CASSLDASYNEQFF
.,TRBV19,TRBD1,TRBJ1-2,TGTGCCAGTAGTATCGACAGGGGGCCGGGTGGCTACACCTTC,CASSIDRGPGGYTF
few,TRBV5-6,.,TRBJ2-7,TGTGCCAGCAGCTTACCCGGACAGAGCTACGAGCAGTACTTC,CASSLPGQSYEQYF
.,TRBV7-9,.,TRBJ1-6,TGTGCCAGCAGCCTCTCGATCCGGGACGGCTCCTATAATTCACCCCTCCACTTT,CASSLSIRDGSYNSPLHF
few,TRBV25-1,.,TRBJ1-3,TGTGCCAGCAGTGTGACAGGTGGGCCTGGAAACACCATATATTTT,CASSVTGGPGNTIYF
.,TRBV19,TRBD1,TRBJ2-2,TGTGCCAGTAGTACCACCTTTAACAGGGGCGGGAACACCGGGGAGCTGTTTTTT,CASSTTFNRGGNTGELFF
.,TRBV2,.,TRBJ2-5,TGTGCCAGCAGTCCTAGGGCGGAGACCCAGTACTTC,CASSPRAETQYF
few,TRBV28,TRBD1,TRBJ1-5,TGTGCCAGCAGGGGGGCGGGGACAGGGCAGCCCCAGCATTTT,CASRGAGTGQPQHF
.,TRBV6-5,TRBD1,TRBJ2-7,TGTGCCAGCAGTGCCCGGGACAGGGCCGAGCAGTACTTC,CASSARDRAEQYF
few,TRBV28,.,TRBJ1-2,TGTGCCAGCACCCTTTCGGTACCTAGTGGCTACACCTTC,CASTLSVPSGYTF
.,TRBV9,TRBD1,TRBJ1-2,TGTGCCAGCGCCAGAGAAGGGGGCGCGAATAGCGGCTACACCTTC,CASAREGGANSGYTF
.,TRBV5-6,TRBD1,TRBJ1-2,TGTGCCAGCGTTAAGGGGACAGTCCAATATGGCTACACCTTC,CASVKGTVQYGYTF
.,TRBV7-9,.,TRBJ2-5,TGTGCCAGCAGCTTAGTCGGGGCGGGGATGGAGACCCAGTACTTC,CASSLVGAGMETQYF
.,TRBV4-3,TRBD2,TRBJ2-7,TGCGCCAGCAGCCAGTTGTCTAGCGGAGACTACGAGCAGTACTTC,CASSQLSSGDYEQYF
.,TRBV18,TRBD2,TRBJ2-3,TGTGCCAGCTCACCCCCGGCTAGCGGGGGTGCAGATACGCAGTATTTT,CASSPPASGGADTQYF
.,TRBV4-2,TRBD1,TRBJ2-7,TGTGCCAGCAGCCCAGCCCGACAGGGGAGAATCTACGAGCAGTACTTC,CASSPARQGRIYEQYF
.,TRBV7-2,.,TRBJ2-5,TGTGCCAGCAGCTTATTCAAAGGGAGGGGGGAGACCCAGTACTTC,CASSLFKGRGETQYF
.,TRBV6-6,TRBD1,TRBJ2-7,TGTGCCAGCAGTCGGACAGGGTACGTCTACGAGCAGTACTTC,CASSRTGYVYEQYF
.,TRBV28,TRBD1,TRBJ1-5,TGTGCCAGCAGTGCCTTGGGACAGGGGAACTATCAGCCCCAGCATTTT,CASSALGQGNYQPQHF
few,TRBV28,.,TRBJ2-3,TGTGCCAGCGGTGTGAGCACAGATACGCAGTATTTT,CASGVSTDTQYF
few,TRBV11-2,TRBD1,TRBJ2-5,TGTGCCAGCAGCCCGGGACAGGTGACCCAGTACTTC,CASSPGQVTQYF
.,TRBV5-1,.,TRBJ1-2,TGCGCCAGCAGGCTAGATTTTAACTATGGCTACACCTTC,CASRLDFNYGYTF
.,TRBV7-3,.,TRBJ1-2,TGTGCCAGCAGCTTGGGACGCCGGCAGAGTGGCTACACCTTC,CASSLGRRQSGYTF
few,TRBV9,.,TRBJ2-4,TGTGCCAGCAGCGGGAGGGAGGACAAAAACATTCAGTACTTC,CASSGREDKNIQYF
few,TRBV30,TRBD2,TRBJ2-3,TGTGCCTGGAGTGGGGCTAGCGGATACACAGATACGCAGTATTTT,CAWSGASGYTDTQYF
few,TRBV9,.,TRBJ2-1,TGTGCCAGCAGCGCAATCAGCGCTAATGAGCAGTTCTTC,CASSAISANEQFF
few,TRBV5-1,.,TRBJ2-3,TGCGCCAGCAGCTTGGACGCCGGAACTAGCACAGATACGCAGTATTTT,CASSLDAGTSTDTQYF
few,TRBV7-9,.,TRBJ2-5,TGTGCCAGCAGCCCCGTGGGTTCTATAAGGACCTCCGCGACCCAGTACTTC,CASSPVGSIRTSATQYF
.,TRBV25-1,.,TRBJ2-1,TGTGCCAGCACCCTGAACCAGGGTGAGCAGTTCTTC,CASTLNQGEQFF
.,TRBV19,TRBD1,TRBJ1-2,TGTGCCAGTAGTACGGGACAGCCAATAGGAGGCTACACCTTC,CASSTGQPIGGYTF
few,TRBV7-2,TRBD1,TRBJ2-7,TGTGCCAGCAGCTCCCTACGGGACAGCCACTACGAGCAGTACTTC,CASSSLRDSHYEQYF
.,TRBV29-1,.,TRBJ1-3,TGCAGCGTTGTTGTTGGAACAGCTGGAAACACCATATATTTT,CSVVVGTAGNTIYF
.,TRBV9,.,TRBJ2-6,TGTGCCAGCAGCGACGGTCTCACGGACTACGTCCGGAGGGCCAACGTCCTGACTTTC,CASSDGLTDYVRRANVLTF
.,TRBV9,TRBD1,TRBJ1-2,TGTGCCAGCAGCTCAGACAGGGGGTCCTATGGCTACACCTTC,CASSSDRGSYGYTF
.,TRBV4-2,TRBD2,TRBJ2-5,TGTGCCAGCAGCCAAGAATATAGCGGGGATGGGACCCAGTACTTC,CASSQEYSGDGTQYF
few,TRBV25-1,TRBD2,TRBJ2-3,TGTGCCAGCAGTGAACAGAGCGGGGCTGGGGATACGCAGTATTTT,CASSEQSGAGDTQYF
.,TRBV7-3,TRBD1,TRBJ2-7,TGTGCCAGCAGCTTAGCGCCGGGACAGGGGCCCTACGAGCAGTACTTC,CASSLAPGQGPYEQYF
.,TRBV29-1,TRBD1,TRBJ2-7,TGCAGCGTGGCGACAGGGTTCTACGAGCAGTACTTC,CSVATGFYEQYF
.,TRBV7-9,.,TRBJ2-1,TGTGCCAGCAGCCTAGCGTACAATGAGCAGTTCTTC,CASSLAYNEQFF
.,TRBV5-1,TRBD2,TRBJ2-3,TGCGCCAGCAGCTACCAGTCGACTAGCGGGGTACCAGATACGCAGTATTTT,CASSYQSTSGVPDTQYF
.,TRBV11-2,.,TRBJ2-1,.,CASSFGQGNNEQFF
few,TRBV2,.,TRBJ1-6,TGTGCCAGCCAACTCTTAAATTCACCCCTCCACTTT,CASQLLNSPLHF
.,TRBV9,TRBD1,TRBJ1-1,TGTGCCAGCAGCCTTCTGACAGGGGGGACTGAAGCTTTCTTT,CASSLLTGGTEAFF
few,TRBV27,.,TRBJ1-2,TGTGCCAGCAGTCTTACACCCGACCCATTTAACTATGGCTACACCTTC,CASSLTPDPFNYGYTF
few,TRBV7-2,.,TRBJ2-1,TGTGCCAGCAGCCCGGCGGTAGAACAGTTCTTC,CASSPAVEQFF
.,TRBV7-2,.,TRBJ2-1,TGTGCCAGCAGCACGGACCCGATCCCCTCCTACAATGAGCAGTTCTTC,CASSTDPIPSYNEQFF
few,TRBV6-5,.,TRBJ2-5,TGTGCCAGCAGTTGGGCAGGGGTTGGGCAAGAGACCCAGTACTTC,CASSWAGVGQETQYF
.,TRBV11-2,.,TRBJ2-1,TGTGCCAGCAGCTACCTCGGGGTCGGCTCCTACAATGAGCAGTTCTTC,CASSYLGVGSYNEQFF